This T cell receptor beta chain was identified in a study of PD-L1 blockade in urothelial cancer. For the study at large: Patients initiated atezolizumab at some point between 2014 and 2015 at 1,200 mg intravenously every 3 weeks. A median blood sample held approximately 150,000 T cells and roughly 79,000 unique TCRs. Overall study results and limits: Tumor-associated blood clones were expanded more by durable-benefit patients at 3 weeks.

Trimming took 0 bases from V and 3 from J; bases not matched to a gene: 5. Germline assignment: CDR1 SGDLS and CDR2 YYNGEE. The CDR3 contains 16 residues. The protocol was immunoSEQ multiplex PCR, while the TCRdb copy is restricted to in-frame clones and leaves out a portion. The repertoire holds about 45,000 clones, approximately 90% seen once, with roughly 3.9% in the top ten. The number of samples from each patient was between 1 and 8, taken pretreatment and on-treatment. With respect to this clone: The antigen is unknown.

The sequencing here drew on PBMCs, taken around atezolizumab (anti-PD-L1) treatment. This sequence joins TRBV9 and TRBJ1-1, with 10 bases identical to TRBD1. This TCR derives from a man of 80 years or more with urothelial cancer. The CDR3 DNA reads TGTGCCAGCAGCGTAGTCCCGGACAGGGGGTACACTGAAGCTTTCTTT. Translation: CASSVVPDRGYTEAFF.